These 20 T cell receptor beta chains share one sample of origin, sequenced in a study of CD8 T cells in ankylosing spondylitis. MiXCR, applied by TCRdb to the 5' RACE reads, yields one record per CDR3 protein. The profile shows roughly 130,000 distinct CDR3 sequences, roughly an eighth of them singletons. The source material was blood, either unsorted or a sorted T cell fraction (not recorded which). The source of these receptors is a female donor with ankylosing spondylitis or in good health (not recorded which).

J is TRBJ2-7 and V is TRBV14; possible D gene TRBD1, 5 bases. Germline V gene sequence: CDR1 SGHDN, CDR2 FVKESK. The V and J ends lost 8 bases and 0 bases respectively, with 17 bases between them. The CDR3 loop spans 15 amino acids. CDR3 region: CASSPAGSLSYEQYF. The CDR3 DNA reads as TGTGCCAGCTCCCCGGCAGGGTCCCTCTCCTACGAGCAGTACTTC.

This chain links TRBV5-1 with TRBJ2-3; 14 nucleotides line up with TRBD2. The CDR3 has 16 amino acids. The germline gives CDR1 SGHRS, CDR2 YFSETQ. V lost 4 bases and J lost 4; bases outside the gene matches: 5. The CDR3, as DNA: TGCGCCAGCAGCACGGGGACTAGCGGGGGTGCAGATACGCAGTATTTT. Its protein is CASSTGTSGGADTQYF. Filled out from reference TRBV5-1 and TRBJ2-3, the complete variable domain reads KAGVTQTPRYLIKTRGQQVTLSCSPISGHRSVSWYQQTPGQGLQFLFEYFSETQRNKGNFPGRFSGRQFSNSRSEMNVSTLELGDSALYLCASSTGTSGGADTQYFGPGTRLTVL.

This clonotype was recorded a few times. The chain joins TRBV6-6 to TRBJ2-7; D remains ambiguous. Germline V gene lookup returns CDR1 MNHNY and CDR2 SVGAGI (reference sequence). This CDR3 comprises 12 residues. Deletions cut 6 bases from V and 7 bases from J, with 13 bases between. As DNA, the CDR3 is TGTGCCAGCAGCCTAAGGTCCCTGGAGCAGTACTTC. Protein: CASSLRSLEQYF.

Ten or more counts support this clonotype. The chain has TRBV28 and TRBJ1-2, with D possibly TRBD1 on 5 matching bases. This CDR3 has 14 residues. CDR1 and CDR2 from the germline V gene are MDHEN and SYDVKM. Trimming cost V 7 bases and J 3 bases, with 15 bases left between them. CDR3 in amino acids: CASKTEARYYGYTF. In nucleotides, the CDR3 is TGTGCCAGCAAGACAGAAGCCCGCTACTATGGCTACACCTTC.

This clonotype was seen a few times. The chain is built from TRBV19 and TRBJ2-3, with D unresolved. The CDR3 spans 12 residues. Per germline, CDR1 LNHDA and CDR2 SQIVND (reference sequence). Deletions cut 9 bases from V and 0 bases from J, with 7 bases between. CDR3 nucleotides: TGTGCCAGGACGAAAAGCACAGATACGCAGTATTTT. Residues: CARTKSTDTQYF.

J is TRBJ2-1 and V is TRBV20-1; no definite D call. Per germline, CDR1 DFQATT and CDR2 SNEGSKA (reference sequence). The length of the CDR3 is 15 residues. V lost 0 bases to trimming and J lost 4 bases, with 13 bases between them. The CDR3 DNA reads TGCAGTGCTAGAGACTTAGAAAGCGCGTACAATGAGCAGTTCTTC. It codes for CSARDLESAYNEQFF.

This chain uses TRBV5-1 with TRBJ2-2, with 9 bases aligning to TRBD2. Trimming at V came to 2 bases and at J to 8 bases, leaving 1 base not matched to a gene. The CDR3 spans 13 residues. Germline CDR1 and CDR2: SGHRS and YFSETQ. The CDR3 spells CASSFSGSGELFF. The CDR3 region has the DNA TGCGCCAGCAGCTTTAGCGGGAGTGGGGAGCTGTTTTTT.

This clonotype was detected a few times. V and J are TRBV2 and TRBJ1-2; 7 bases are a match to TRBD1. V trimming: 4 bases; J trimming: 7 bases; junction bases outside the gene matches: 9. Germline lookup yields CDR1 SNHLY and CDR2 FYNNEI. The CDR3 spans 14 residues. The CDR3 DNA follows: TGTGCCAGCAGTGTACGGAACAGGGGAGGTGGCTACACCTTC. Translating it yields CASSVRNRGGGYTF.

This clonotype occurred many times. The chain has TRBV7-9 and TRBJ1-3; D is uncertain. The V gene lost 1 base and the J gene lost 0 bases, with 7 bases spanning the gap. Germline-derived CDR1 and CDR2 are SEHNR and FQNEAQ (reference sequence). The CDR3 is made up of 15 amino acids. CDR3 coding DNA: TGTGCCAGCAGCTTAGGAGATAACTCTGGAAACACCATATATTTT. The encoded protein is CASSLGDNSGNTIYF.

As concerns this clonotype: One junction end disagrees with the germline gene, perhaps due to a read error. The genes are TRBV2 and TRBJ2-3; D is perhaps TRBD1 (5 bases). Germline V CDR1 and CDR2: SNHLY, FYNNEI. The CDR3 sequence is 15 residues long. The CDR3 DNA sequence: TGTACCAGCAGACCAAACAGGATGAGCACAGATACGCAGTATTTT. The encoded protein is CTSRPNRMSTDTQYF.

The chain joins TRBV25-1 to TRBJ2-1, with 7 nucleotides matching TRBD1. Germline V gene lookup returns CDR1 MGHDK and CDR2 SYGVNS. V gave up 2 bases and J gave up 5 bases; unmatched junction bases: 6. The CDR3 covers 15 residues. The CDR3 reads CASSEEGTADNEQFF. In DNA, the CDR3 is TGTGCCAGCAGTGAAGAAGGGACAGCCGACAATGAGCAGTTCTTC. The variable domain in full, completed from reference TRBV25-1 and TRBJ2-1, reads EADIYQTPRYLVIGTGKKITLECSQTMGHDKMYWYQQDPGMELHLIHYSYGVNSTEKGDLSSESTVSRIRTEHFPLTLESARPSHTSQYLCASSEEGTADNEQFFGPGTRLTVL.

This clonotype was picked up many times. The chain carries TRBV6-1 and TRBJ1-1; D remains unclear. The CDR3 has 12 residues. Germline CDR1 and CDR2: MNHNS and SASEGT. The V end lost 2 bases, the J end lost 10 bases, and 11 bases lay between the germline ends. The CDR3 sequence: CASSERRVGAFF. The DNA for the CDR3 is TGTGCCAGCAGTGAACGAAGAGTCGGAGCTTTCTTT.

This clonotype was detected many times. The rearrangement joins TRBV29-1 to TRBJ2-7; D uncertain. V was pared by 7 bases and J by 4 bases, with 14 bases between. This CDR3 has 12 residues. Germline CDR1 and CDR2: SQVTM and ANQGSEA. The CDR3 sequence: CSAGPSRYEQYF. CDR3 sequence (DNA): TGCAGCGCCGGACCCAGTCGGTACGAGCAGTACTTC.

This clonotype was observed many times. J is TRBJ1-1 and V is TRBV20-1; 11 bases line up with TRBD1. The germline CDR1 and CDR2 sequences are DFQATT and SNEGSKA (reference sequence). This CDR3 is built from 16 residues. Trimming at V came to 5 bases and at J to 0 bases, leaving 8 bases not matched to a gene. The CDR3 bases are TGCAGTGCTTTACCGGGACAGGGGGTAGTGAACACTGAAGCTTTCTTT. This encodes CSALPGQGVVNTEAFF.

This clonotype was observed a few times. V gene TRBV5-1 combines with J gene TRBJ2-2, with 12 bases lining up with TRBD2. The CDR3 runs to 17 residues. After removal of 3 bases from V and 6 bases from J, the junction contained 9 bases not matched to a gene. Per the germline V gene, CDR1 is SGHRS and CDR2 is YFSETQ. CDR3 nucleotides: TGCGCCAGCAGCTCCACCCCGGGACTAGCGGGTGCCGGGGAGCTGTTTTTT. Amino acids: CASSSTPGLAGAGELFF.

This clonotype came up many times. The chain employs TRBV12-3 or TRBV12-4 and TRBJ2-2; either TRBD1 or TRBD2 may fit D (5 bases each). CDR3 length: 17 residues. V gave up 6 bases and J gave up 0 bases, with 17 bases separating them. The CDR3 spells CASSLGRSGSNTGELFF. For the CDR3, the DNA is TGTGCCAGCAGCTTGGGACGGTCGGGATCGAACACCGGGGAGCTGTTTTTT.

This clonotype was detected ten times or more. The rearrangement uses TRBV3-1 and TRBJ2-7, with D tentatively TRBD2 (5 bases). V was clipped by 3 bases and J by 6 bases, with 9 bases between them. The germline CDR1 and CDR2 sequences are LGHDT and YNNKEL (reference sequence). The length of the CDR3 is 12 residues. CDR3: CASSQTNFEQYF. CDR3 nucleotides: TGTGCCAGCAGCCAGACTAACTTCGAGCAGTACTTC.

In this sample, this clonotype turned up many times. The chain has TRBV5-4 and TRBJ2-7; D unclear. Trimming took off 1 base at V and 7 bases at J, with 12 bases between the two ends. The CDR3 length is 13 residues. Germline assignment: CDR1 SGHNT and CDR2 YYREEE (reference sequence). CDR3 residues: CASSLCHFSEQYF. In DNA form, the CDR3 reads TGTGCCAGCAGCTTGTGCCATTTCTCGGAGCAGTACTTC.

The J gene is TRBJ2-7, the V gene TRBV4-1, with D maybe TRBD2 (5 bases). CDR1 and CDR2 from the germline V gene are MGHRA and YSYEKL. CDR3 length: 14 residues. V was clipped by 1 base and J by 6 bases, with 13 bases between them. CDR3 nucleotide sequence: TGCGCCAGCAGCCAAGGAGGGATTGGGAGCGAGCAGTACTTC. Amino acid sequence: CASSQGGIGSEQYF.

The CDR3 loop reads CASSYDLSGANVLTF. The CDR3, as DNA: TGTGCCAGCAGCTATGATCTCTCTGGGGCCAACGTCCTGACTTTC. The V and J genes are TRBV12-3 or TRBV12-4 and TRBJ2-6; D uncertain. Trimming stripped 6 bases from V and 0 bases from J, with 9 bases between. CDR3 length equals 15 residues.